One T cell receptor (beta chain) is described in this entry. V trimming: 4 bases; J trimming: 3 bases; junction bases outside the gene matches: 12. The CDR3 runs 16 residues. Per germline, CDR1 SGHRS and CDR2 YFSETQ. This sample is part of a study of technical replicates of blood from several donors. Some clones are missing from TCRdb's copy, which holds only in-frame ones; the method was immunoSEQ multiplex PCR. The data show 65,000 to 90,000 clones, 95% to 98% seen once. The V gene is TRBV5-1, the J gene TRBJ2-7; 8 bases line up with TRBD1. The sample consisted of T cells isolated from PBMCs. This sequence originates from a human donor in good health. This chain's CDR3 is CASSTRGQEAYYEQYF. In nucleotides, the CDR3 is TGCGCCAGCAGCACCAGGGGACAGGAGGCCTACTACGAGCAGTACTTC.